Many counts were recorded for the clone carrying this T cell receptor (beta chain). The data were taken from a study of T cells in Graves' hyperthyroidism and ophthalmopathy. V shed 2 bases, J shed 4 bases, and the junction held 10 bases outside the gene matches. CDR3 length: 16 residues. Germline V lookup: CDR1 MNHEY, CDR2 SVGAGI. Amplification yielded TCR beta CDR3 regions, with RNA transcripts as the source. The TCR CDR3 was amplified in a first-round RT-PCR using the HTBI primer set. From the multiplex PCR reads, TCRdb called clonotypes with MiXCR, one entry per CDR3 protein. The sample has fewer than 650,000 distinct CDR3 sequences; approximately 14% are singletons.

The genes are TRBV6-5 and TRBJ2-5; 7 nucleotides match TRBD2. Sample: blood. The sequence was collected from a young woman with Graves' hyperthyroidism that later progressed to Graves' ophthalmopathy. Written as DNA, the CDR3 is TGTGCCAGCAGTTACGACGTAGCGGGCCAATCAGAGACCCAGTACTTC. This translates into CASSYDVAGQSETQYF.